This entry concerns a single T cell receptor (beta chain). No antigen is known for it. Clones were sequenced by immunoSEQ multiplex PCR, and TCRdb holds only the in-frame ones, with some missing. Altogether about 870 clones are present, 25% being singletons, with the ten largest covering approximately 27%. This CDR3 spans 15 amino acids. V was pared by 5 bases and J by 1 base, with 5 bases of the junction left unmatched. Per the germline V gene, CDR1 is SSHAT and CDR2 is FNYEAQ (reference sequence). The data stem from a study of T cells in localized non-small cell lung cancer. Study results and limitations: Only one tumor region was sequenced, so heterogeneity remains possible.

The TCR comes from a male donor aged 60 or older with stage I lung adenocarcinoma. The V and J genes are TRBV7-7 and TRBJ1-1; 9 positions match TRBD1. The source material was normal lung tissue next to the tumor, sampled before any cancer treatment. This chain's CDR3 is CASSLDRGPNTEAFF. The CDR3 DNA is TGTGCCAGCAGCCTGGACAGGGGTCCGAACACTGAAGCTTTCTTT.